One sample yielded the 12 T cell receptor beta chains listed below, sequenced in a study of CD8 T cells in Susac syndrome. A quantity of roughly 0.5 to 1 ug RNA underwent reverse transcription using random hexamers. TCRdb used MiXCR to reprocess the immunoSEQ multiplex PCR reads, holding one entry per CDR3 protein. Among 150,000 to 200,000 distinct CDR3 sequences listed, just under 95% were seen once. The sequenced sample was CD4+ T cells from PBMCs. The receptors were gathered from a human donor in good health.

The count of this clonotype is one. V and J are TRBV7-2 and TRBJ1-6, with D maybe TRBD1 (5 bases). Trimming took off 5 bases at V and 9 bases at J, with 8 bases between the two ends. CDR1 SGHTA and CDR2 FQGNSA come from the germline V gene. The CDR3 has 12 amino acids. The CDR3 region has the DNA TGTGCCAGCAGCGACGGGACTTCACCCCTCCACTTT. It translates to CASSDGTSPLHF.

The chain links TRBV20-1 to TRBJ2-1; 11 positions agree with TRBD2. CDR3 size: 15 residues. Per germline, CDR1 DFQATT and CDR2 SNEGSKA (reference sequence). J was trimmed by 5 bases and V by 0 bases; bases with no gene match: 3. The CDR3 region has the DNA TGCAGTGCTAGAGATGCTAGCGGGGGGAACAATGAGCAGTTCTTC. It specifies CSARDASGGNNEQFF.

In its sample, this clonotype was seen once. The chain links TRBV7-2 to TRBJ2-7; 7 bases line up with TRBD2. V was pared by 1 base and J by 0 bases, with 9 bases of the junction left unmatched. Germline lookup yields CDR1 SGHTA and CDR2 FQGNSA. This CDR3 is 17 amino acids long. Here the CDR3 DNA reads TGTGCCAGCAGCTTAGGTTGGTTGACGGGAGGCTCCTACGAGCAGTACTTC. It translates to CASSLGWLTGGSYEQYF.

V and J are TRBV2 and TRBJ2-1; D ambiguous. CDR1 is SNHLY, CDR2 FYNNEI, per germline. V was trimmed by 7 bases and J by 5 bases, leaving 15 bases between them. This CDR3 has 14 residues. The CDR3 protein is CASTQSKANNEQFF. The CDR3 region has the DNA TGTGCCAGCACCCAATCAAAGGCGAACAATGAGCAGTTCTTC.

This rearrangement joins TRBV2 to TRBJ1-1; 8 bases are shared with TRBD1. Trimming removed 7 bases from V and 8 bases from J; junction bases left unmatched: 9. This CDR3 spans 13 amino acids. CDR1 is SNHLY and CDR2 is FYNNEI in the germline V gene. The CDR3 here is CASTGGQAAEAFF. The CDR3 coding sequence is TGTGCCAGCACTGGGGGACAGGCTGCCGAAGCTTTCTTT.

This chain connects TRBV10-3 to TRBJ2-5; D is ambiguous. Between the trimmed V and J ends, which lost 0 bases and 5 bases, there was a span of 4 bases. The CDR3 length is 12 residues. Looked up from germline, CDR1 is ENHRY and CDR2 is SYGVKD. The CDR3 DNA reads as TGTGCCATCAGTGAGTCGGGGGAGACCCAGTACTTC. Protein product: CAISESGETQYF.

This chain links TRBV11-2 with TRBJ2-7; D perhaps matches TRBD2 (6 bases). CDR1 is SGHAT, CDR2 FQNNGV, per germline. The ends were cut back, 5 bases at V and 4 bases at J, with 18 bases in the middle. This CDR3 is built from 15 residues. The chain's CDR3 is CASSLLGGAQYEQYF. CDR3 nucleotide sequence: TGTGCCAGCAGCCTACTCGGCGGGGCGCAATACGAGCAGTACTTC. Variable domain in full (rest from reference TRBV11-2 and TRBJ2-7): EAGVAQSPRYKIIEKRQSVAFWCNPISGHATLYWYQQILGQGPKLLIQFQNNGVVDDSQLPKDRFSAERLKGVDSTLKIQPAKLEDSAVYLCASSLLGGAQYEQYFGPGTRLTVT.

This chain connects TRBV30 to TRBJ1-6; weak D call: TRBD1 (5 bases). V lost 0 bases, J lost 7 bases, and 10 bases lay in between. Germline V gene sequence: CDR1 GTSNPN, CDR2 SVGIG (reference sequence). The CDR3 loop spans 14 amino acids. The DNA for the CDR3 is TGTGCCTGGAGTGTACGTCAGGGAAATTCACCCCTCCACTTT. Translated, it gives CAWSVRQGNSPLHF.

The gene calls are TRBV24-1 and TRBJ2-1, with 7 positions matching TRBD2. Germline trimming cut 2 bases from V and 2 bases from J; bases unmatched to any gene: 8. This CDR3 spans 17 amino acids. The V gene's germline CDR1 is KGHDR and CDR2 SFDVKD. The CDR3 DNA follows: TGTGCCACCAGTGATTCGGGTAGCGGGCCCACCTACAATGAGCAGTTCTTC. Translation: CATSDSGSGPTYNEQFF.

This chain uses TRBV29-1 with TRBJ2-5; weak D call: TRBD1 (6 bases). This CDR3 spans 12 amino acids. The germline CDR1 and CDR2 sequences are SQVTM and ANQGSEA. V was cut by 4 bases and J by 3 bases, with 9 bases left in between. The CDR3 spells CSVGAGEETQYF. The DNA for the CDR3 is TGCAGCGTTGGGGCAGGGGAAGAGACCCAGTACTTC.

The genes are TRBV27 and TRBJ2-5; D unclear. V lost 6 bases and J lost 4, with 12 bases in between. The CDR3 consists of 13 residues. Per the germline V gene, CDR1 is MNHEY and CDR2 is SMNVEV (reference sequence). The CDR3 DNA reads as TGTGCCAGCAGCCTAAAGGTCGGAGAGACCCAGTACTTC. Translated: CASSLKVGETQYF.

The gene calls are TRBV30 and TRBJ1-3; D gene unclear. This CDR3 region has 12 residues. Trimming cost V 5 bases and J 0 bases, with 5 bases left between them. The germline CDR1 and CDR2 sequences are GTSNPN and SVGIG (reference sequence). CDR3 in amino acids: CAWGGSGNTIYF. The CDR3 nucleotides read TGTGCCTGGGGCGGCTCTGGAAACACCATATATTTT.